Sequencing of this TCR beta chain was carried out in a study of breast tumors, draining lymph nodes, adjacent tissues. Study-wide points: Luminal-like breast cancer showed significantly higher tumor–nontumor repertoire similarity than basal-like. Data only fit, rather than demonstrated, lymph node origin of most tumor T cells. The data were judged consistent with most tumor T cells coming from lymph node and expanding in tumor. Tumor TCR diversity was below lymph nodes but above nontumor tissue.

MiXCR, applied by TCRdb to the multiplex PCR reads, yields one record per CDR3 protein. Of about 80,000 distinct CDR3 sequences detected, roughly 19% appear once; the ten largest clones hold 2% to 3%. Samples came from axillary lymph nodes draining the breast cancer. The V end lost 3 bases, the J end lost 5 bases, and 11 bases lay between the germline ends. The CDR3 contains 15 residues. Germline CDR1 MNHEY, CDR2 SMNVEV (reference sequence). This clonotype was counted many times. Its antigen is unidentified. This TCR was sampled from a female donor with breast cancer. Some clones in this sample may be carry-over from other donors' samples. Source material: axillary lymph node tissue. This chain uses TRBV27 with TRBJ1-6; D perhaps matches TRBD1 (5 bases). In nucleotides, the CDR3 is TGTGCCAGCAGTTTTGGGGGGACGAATAATTCACCCCTCCACTTT. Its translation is CASSFGGTNNSPLHF.